The 8 T cell receptor beta chains given below trace back to one sample, sequenced in a study of cytotoxic CD8 clonotypes in ibrutinib-treated CLL. The assay was immunoSEQ multiplex PCR, and TCRdb's table has in-frame clones only and misses some. The sample yields roughly 200,000 clones, 55% to 85% seen once. Sample: PBMCs, taken after 24 months of ibrutinib treatment. Receptors originate from a human donor with chronic lymphocytic leukemia.

This clone was seen only once. The DNA of the CDR3 is TGTGCCAGCAGCGGTACAGGGGGTGCGGAAGCTTTCTTT. Protein product: CASSGTGGAEAFF. The chain uses TRBV9 and TRBJ1-1, with 8 bases aligning to TRBD1. The CDR3 spans 13 residues. V gave up 3 bases and J gave up 8 bases; unmatched junction bases: 6. Germline CDR1 SGDLS, CDR2 YYNGEE.

V usage is TRBV25-1 and J usage is TRBJ1-6; D gene unclear. V was pared by 3 bases and J by 8 bases, with 11 bases between. The germline V gene has CDR1 MGHDK and CDR2 SYGVNS. CDR3 length: 14 residues. The CDR3 coding sequence is TGTGCCAGCAGTGATTGGCAGGCCGATTCACCCCTCCACTTT. It translates to CASSDWQADSPLHF. The whole variable domain, remainder taken from reference TRBV25-1 and TRBJ1-6, is EADIYQTPRYLVIGTGKKITLECSQTMGHDKMYWYQQDPGMELHLIHYSYGVNSTEKGDLSSESTVSRIRTEHFPLTLESARPSHTSQYLCASSDWQADSPLHFGNGTRLTVT.

The rearrangement joins TRBV7-2 to TRBJ2-5; D may be TRBD1 or TRBD2 (5 bases each). V was shortened by 3 bases and J by 6 bases, with 14 bases between the two germline ends. Per the germline V gene, CDR1 is SGHTA and CDR2 is FQGNSA. This CDR3 has 14 residues. The CDR3 protein is CASSFPGAEKTQYF. CDR3 sequence (DNA): TGTGCCAGCAGCTTCCCCGGGGCCGAGAAGACCCAGTACTTC. Looking up the rest from reference TRBV7-2 and TRBJ2-5 gives the full variable domain: GAGVSQSPSNKVTEKGKDVELRCDPISGHTALYWYRQSLGQGLEFLIYFQGNSAPDKSGLPSDRFSAERTGGSVSTLTIQRTQQEDSAVYLCASSFPGAEKTQYFGPGTRLLVL.

The chain uses TRBV7-3 and TRBJ2-7; TRBD1 is a possible D gene (6 bases). The CDR3 is 15 amino acids. Germline CDR1 reads SGHTA; CDR2 reads FQGTGA. V gave up 5 bases and J gave up 4 bases, with 18 bases separating them. In DNA form, the CDR3 reads TGTGCCAGCAGCACGGACAGCTCGAGAGATTACGAGCAGTACTTC. As protein: CASSTDSSRDYEQYF.

The chain couples TRBV5-1 to TRBJ2-7, with 12 bases matching TRBD1. The J segment lost 4 bases and the V segment lost 7 bases, leaving 9 bases of the junction unmatched. This CDR3 region has 15 residues. In germline, CDR1 is SGHRS, CDR2 YFSETQ. The CDR3 loop reads CASDQGTGGGYEQYF. In nucleotides, the CDR3 is TGCGCCAGCGACCAGGGGACAGGGGGCGGTTACGAGCAGTACTTC.

J is TRBJ2-7 and V is TRBV7-8, with 8 bases aligning to TRBD2. With V trimmed by 5 bases and J by 4 bases, 4 bases remained unmatched. Germline CDR1 SGHVS, CDR2 FQNEAQ. The CDR3 sequence is 13 residues long. The CDR3 is CASSRTSQYEQYF. The DNA for the CDR3 is TGTGCCAGCAGCCGGACTAGCCAGTACGAGCAGTACTTC.

The chain links TRBV6-1 to TRBJ2-7; 7 nucleotides agree with TRBD2. The length of the CDR3 is 15 residues. V gave up 0 bases and J gave up 3 bases; unmatched junction bases: 5. Germline V lookup: CDR1 MNHNS, CDR2 SASEGT. The CDR3 nucleotides read TGTGCCAGCAGTGAAGCGCTGGCGGGAGACTACGAGCAGTACTTC. Translated, it gives CASSEALAGDYEQYF.

The chain has TRBV29-1 and TRBJ2-1; maybe TRBD2 (6 bases). The V gene lost 3 bases and the J gene lost 0 bases, with 12 bases spanning the gap. CDR1 and CDR2 from the germline V gene are SQVTM and ANQGSEA. CDR3 length equals 15 residues. CDR3 sequence reads: CSVEGGTSSYNEQFF. The CDR3 DNA reads as TGCAGCGTTGAGGGCGGGACCAGCTCCTACAATGAGCAGTTCTTC.